The 26 T cell receptor beta chains presented below share a single source sample, sequenced in a study of OX40 agonist ivuxolimab in advanced cancers. The repertoire was sequenced with immunoSEQ multiplex PCR; TCRdb's copy has only in-frame clones and lacks some. The sample has fewer than 65,000 clones, 79% seen once; the top ten hold approximately 11%. Sequenced here: CD4+ or CD8+ T cells sorted from blood, sampled in a trial of the OX40 agonist ivuxolimab. The receptors derive from an adult with an advanced solid tumor such as melanoma, head and neck, liver or kidney cancer.

This clone was counted between two and nine times. V is TRBV28 and J is TRBJ1-2; D is unresolved. Germline CDR1 and CDR2: MDHEN and SYDVKM. Trimming left V 2 bases short and J 4 bases short, with 11 bases between. The CDR3 is made up of 14 amino acids. This chain's CDR3 is CASSLAALGYGYTF. The CDR3 DNA reads as TGTGCCAGCAGTTTAGCAGCCTTAGGCTATGGCTACACCTTC.

The chain employs TRBV27 and TRBJ2-2; D may be TRBD2 (6 bases). V dropped 5 bases and J dropped 6 bases, with 19 bases sitting between them. This CDR3 region has 16 residues. Germline loops: CDR1 MNHEY, CDR2 SMNVEV (reference sequence). CDR3 nucleotide sequence: TGTGCCAGCAGTCTCGCCCTGGGACTGCTCCCCGGGGAGCTGTTTTTT. Translating gives CASSLALGLLPGELFF.

The chain combines TRBV5-1 with TRBJ1-3; D gene uncertain. CDR1 is SGHRS, CDR2 YFSETQ, per germline. The CDR3 extends over 15 amino acids. Trimming shortened V by 3 bases and J by 3 bases, and 13 bases separated the two germline ends. The CDR3 coding sequence is TGCGCCAGCAGCTCTGGGTCCAGCGATGGAAACACCATATATTTT. Its translation: CASSSGSSDGNTIYF.

This rearrangement joins TRBV5-1 to TRBJ1-4; TRBD1 might be the D (5 bases). The CDR3 contains 15 residues. In germline, CDR1 is SGHRS, CDR2 YFSETQ. V was cut by 4 bases and J by 4 bases, with 14 bases left in between. CDR3 region: CASSVQGKYNEKLFF. DNA of the CDR3: TGCGCCAGCAGCGTTCAGGGAAAGTATAATGAAAAACTGTTTTTT.

This clone was counted only a few times. The genes are TRBV7-6 and TRBJ1-6; no definite D call. The germline V gene has CDR1 SGHVS and CDR2 FNYEAQ. The CDR3 has 13 residues. Trimming took off 2 bases at V and 11 bases at J, with 10 bases between the two ends. This chain's CDR3 is CASSLTLNPPLHF. The CDR3 nucleotides read TGTGCCAGCAGCTTAACGTTGAACCCACCCCTCCACTTT.

The rearrangement links TRBV5-4 to TRBJ2-3; 7 bases match TRBD1. This CDR3 has 15 residues. V lost 3 bases to trimming and J lost 5 bases; unmatched junction nucleotides: 9. Germline-derived CDR1 and CDR2 are SGHNT and YYREEE (reference sequence). This CDR3 is CASSSKQGILDTQYF. CDR3 DNA: TGTGCCAGCAGCTCGAAACAGGGGATTTTAGATACGCAGTATTTT.

The gene calls are TRBV6-1 and TRBJ2-5, with D perhaps TRBD2 (5 bases). CDR1 and CDR2 from the germline V gene are MNHNS and SASEGT. Trimming stripped 7 bases from V and 7 bases from J, with 13 bases between. The length of the CDR3 is 12 residues. The CDR3 DNA is TGTGCCAGCAATTCGGGGTTGGGGACCCAGTACTTC. It encodes CASNSGLGTQYF.

The chain couples TRBV2 to TRBJ2-1, with D tentatively TRBD1 (6 bases). Looked up from germline, CDR1 is SNHLY and CDR2 is FYNNEI. The CDR3 has 16 residues. Trimming took off 4 bases at V and 0 bases at J, with 13 bases between the two ends. In DNA form, the CDR3 reads TGTGCCAGCAGTGGAGAGACAGGCGGCTCCTACAATGAGCAGTTCTTC. Amino acids: CASSGETGGSYNEQFF.

The chain links TRBV7-9 to TRBJ2-1, with a possible D match to TRBD1 (6 bases). In germline, CDR1 is SEHNR, CDR2 FQNEAQ (reference sequence). This CDR3 is built from 15 residues. V gave up 5 bases and J gave up 1 base, with 12 bases separating them. CDR3 in DNA: TGTGCCAGCAGCCCCAGGGGCAGTTCCTACAATGAGCAGTTCTTC. Its protein is CASSPRGSSYNEQFF.

This clone has only one observation. This sequence joins TRBV4-3 and TRBJ2-1; 14 bases agree with TRBD2. Germline assignment: CDR1 LGHNA and CDR2 YSLEER. J gave up 7 bases and V 6 bases, and 14 bases lay outside the gene matches. The CDR3 totals 18 residues. The CDR3 sequence: CASRPGTSGGNIRNEQFF. The DNA for the CDR3 is TGCGCCAGCAGGCCCGGGACTAGCGGGGGTAACATACGGAATGAGCAGTTCTTC.

The chain is built from TRBV4-3 and TRBJ2-5, with D possibly TRBD2 on 6 matching bases. The CDR3 has 16 residues. With 4 bases removed from V and 2 bases from J, the gap between germline ends came to 17 bases. Germline V gene data show CDR1 as LGHNA and CDR2 as YSLEER. CDR3 coding DNA: TGCGCCAGCAGCCTCTCGCGGGGCAGGACGCAAGAGACCCAGTACTTC. Amino acids: CASSLSRGRTQETQYF.

The chain has TRBV18 and TRBJ2-2; 8 nucleotides align to TRBD1. From germline, CDR1 is KGHSH and CDR2 LQKENI. V lost 6 bases, J lost 6 bases, and 9 bases stayed unmatched. The CDR3 has 15 amino acids. This CDR3 is CASSSDRVGAGELFF. CDR3 DNA: TGTGCCAGCTCGTCGGACAGGGTCGGTGCCGGGGAGCTGTTTTTT.

V usage is TRBV9 and J usage is TRBJ2-5, with 10 bases aligning to TRBD2. Germline CDR1 reads SGDLS; CDR2 reads YYNGEE. The length of the CDR3 is 14 residues. The ends lost 4 bases at V and 5 bases at J; junction bases unmatched: 5. This CDR3 is CASSTTSGVETQYF. CDR3 DNA: TGTGCCAGCAGCACCACTAGCGGGGTTGAGACCCAGTACTTC.

The chain has TRBV27 and TRBJ1-6, with D tentatively TRBD1 (6 bases). This CDR3 region has 14 residues. Germline values: CDR1 MNHEY, CDR2 SMNVEV (reference sequence). Trimming removed 3 bases from V and 6 bases from J, with 9 bases in between. This chain's CDR3 is CASSFGTLNSPLHF. DNA for the CDR3: TGTGCCAGCAGTTTTGGGACACTTAATTCACCCCTCCACTTT.

The chain carries TRBV7-3 and TRBJ1-1; tentative D call: TRBD1 (5 bases). CDR1 is SGHTA and CDR2 is FQGTGA in the germline V gene. The length of the CDR3 is 14 residues. V lost 5 bases to trimming and J lost 3 bases, with 13 bases between them. The CDR3 bases are TGTGCCAGCAGCATCTCGGGGGTATACACTGAAGCTTTCTTT. Its protein is CASSISGVYTEAFF.

The genes are TRBV10-2 and TRBJ2-7; 8 bases align to TRBD2. CDR3 size: 15 residues. Unmatched junction bases numbered 10, after V lost 7 bases and J lost 2 bases. The V gene's germline CDR1 is WSHSY and CDR2 SAAADI. This CDR3 is CASTLGREGPYEQYF. The CDR3 DNA reads as TGCGCCAGCACTCTAGGTCGGGAGGGCCCCTACGAGCAGTACTTC.

For the CDR3, the DNA is TGCGCCAGCAGCCAAGACACAGGTAATTCCTACGAGCAGTACTTC. Translated, it gives CASSQDTGNSYEQYF. V gene TRBV4-3 combines with J gene TRBJ2-7, with D possibly matching TRBD1 (5 bases). The ends were cut back, 0 bases at V and 1 base at J, with 10 bases in the middle. CDR1 LGHNA and CDR2 YSLEER come from the germline V gene. This CDR3 contains 15 residues.

The chain employs TRBV15 and TRBJ1-4, with a weak D call TRBD1 (5 bases). CDR3 length equals 16 residues. Germline V gene sequence: CDR1 LNHNV, CDR2 YYDKDF (reference sequence). Trimming pared 0 bases from V and 0 bases from J, leaving 8 bases between. The CDR3 DNA is TGTGCCACCAGCAGAGATGGGGGAGCAACTAATGAAAAACTGTTTTTT. Its protein is CATSRDGGATNEKLFF. Drawing the rest from reference TRBV15 and TRBJ1-4, the complete variable domain is DAMVIQNPRYQVTQFGKPVTLSCSQTLNHNVMYWYQQKSSQAPKLLFHYYDKDFNNEADTPDNFQSRRPNTSFCFLDIRSPGLGDTAMYLCATSRDGGATNEKLFFGSGTQLSVL.

V usage is TRBV29-1 and J usage is TRBJ2-2; 7 bases map to TRBD2. Germline assignment: CDR1 SQVTM and CDR2 ANQGSEA. V lost 4 bases to trimming and J lost 6 bases; unmatched junction nucleotides: 11. The CDR3 extends over 15 amino acids. As DNA, the CDR3 is TGCAGCGTTGGTCGGGTGGGAGGGGCTTCCGGGGAGCTGTTTTTT. Translation: CSVGRVGGASGELFF.

This chain connects TRBV19 to TRBJ2-1; no clear D. Germline CDR1 is LNHDA and CDR2 is SQIVND (reference sequence). Between the trimmed V and J ends, which lost 4 bases and 10 bases, there was a span of 11 bases. This CDR3 is 12 amino acids long. The CDR3 nucleotides are TGTGCCAGTAGTACCCAACTGGGGGAGCAGTTCTTC. Translation: CASSTQLGEQFF.

The J gene is TRBJ2-3, the V gene TRBV4-2, with 8 nucleotides matching TRBD2. This CDR3 has 16 amino acids. Germline V CDR1 and CDR2: LGHNA, YNFKEQ. The junction had 5 bases not matched to a gene; V was cut back by 0 bases and J by 3 bases. Here the CDR3 reads CASSQEFLAGTDTQYF. CDR3 bases: TGTGCCAGCAGCCAAGAGTTCTTAGCGGGGACAGATACGCAGTATTTT.

The chain uses TRBV19 and TRBJ2-5; weak D call: TRBD1 (6 bases). The CDR3 runs to 14 residues. Trimming cost V 3 bases and J 1 base, with 9 bases left between them. Germline CDR1 LNHDA, CDR2 SQIVND (reference sequence). CDR3 DNA sequence: TGTGCCAGTAGTATGAACAGGGCCCAAGAGACCCAGTACTTC. As protein: CASSMNRAQETQYF.

The V call is TRBV7-2, the J call TRBJ2-3; a possible D gene is TRBD1 (5 bases). Germline lookup yields CDR1 SGHTA and CDR2 FQGNSA. V dropped 6 bases and J dropped 7 bases, with 17 bases sitting between them. The CDR3 is 14 amino acids. This chain's CDR3 is CASSPGPSRNTQYF. The CDR3 region has the DNA TGTGCCAGCAGTCCAGGGCCCTCCAGAAATACGCAGTATTTT. Complete variable domain (other parts from reference TRBV7-2 and TRBJ2-3): GAGVSQSPSNKVTEKGKDVELRCDPISGHTALYWYRQSLGQGLEFLIYFQGNSAPDKSGLPSDRFSAERTGGSVSTLTIQRTQQEDSAVYLCASSPGPSRNTQYFGPGTRLTVL.

The V gene is TRBV27, the J gene TRBJ2-2, with unresolved D. V dropped 0 bases and J dropped 5 bases, with 4 bases sitting between them. Germline CDR1 reads MNHEY; CDR2 reads SMNVEV (reference sequence). This CDR3 is 13 amino acids long. CDR3 residues: CASSLSRTGELFF. The DNA for the CDR3 is TGTGCCAGCAGTTTATCGAGGACCGGGGAGCTGTTTTTT.

The chain combines TRBV6-5 with TRBJ1-1; 7 bases fit TRBD1. The V segment lost 2 bases and the J segment 1 base; nucleotides outside the gene matches: 4. Germline values: CDR1 MNHEY, CDR2 SVGAGI. The CDR3 totals 15 residues. The CDR3 nucleotides are TGTGCCAGCAGTTACGAGACAGGGTCGAACACTGAAGCTTTCTTT. It yields the protein CASSYETGSNTEAFF.

This chain uses TRBV28 with TRBJ2-3; possibly TRBD2 for D (5 bases). Trimming stripped 2 bases from V and 7 bases from J, with 7 bases between. The V gene's germline CDR1 is MDHEN and CDR2 SYDVKM. This CDR3 has 12 residues. CDR3 coding DNA: TGTGCCAGCAGTTTACCGGGGAATACGCAGTATTTT. This codes for CASSLPGNTQYF.